The 2 T cell receptor beta chains below come from one sample, sequenced in a study of blood T cell repertoires in COVID-19. Here immunoSEQ multiplex PCR was the method, and the copy in TCRdb shows in-frame clones only, minus some. The profile covers about 39,000 clones, with approximately 78% appearing a single time and roughly 10% taken by the ten largest. Sequenced: peripheral blood. The receptors stem from a man aged 55 to 70 in a cohort sampled during active COVID-19.

The gene calls are TRBV29-1 and TRBJ1-1, with 8 bases identical to TRBD1. V lost 6 bases and J lost 4; bases outside the gene matches: 7. Germline V gene lookup returns CDR1 SQVTM and CDR2 ANQGSEA. The CDR3 has 13 amino acids. The CDR3 nucleotides read TGCAGCGTGGGCGACAGGGGCGTCACTGAAGCTTTCTTT. It yields the protein CSVGDRGVTEAFF.

The genes are TRBV11-3 and TRBJ1-2; D gene ambiguous. With 0 bases removed from V and 4 bases from J, the gap between germline ends came to 12 bases. Looked up from germline, CDR1 is SGHNT and CDR2 is YENEEA. CDR3 size: 15 residues. The CDR3 is CASSLEGSGFYGYTF. CDR3 DNA: TGTGCCAGCAGCTTAGAAGGCTCGGGGTTCTATGGCTACACCTTC.